Within the sample, the clone carrying this T cell receptor beta chain is medium-sized. This entry is derived from a study of CD8+ T cells in alopecia areata. V shed 3 bases and J 7 bases; nucleotides not matched to a gene: 8. The CDR3 length is 16 residues. CDR1 and CDR2 (germline): MRHNA, SNTAGT. Sequencing used cDNA as its template, made by extracting RNA and reverse transcribing it. The protocol was immunoSEQ multiplex PCR, while the TCRdb copy is restricted to in-frame clones and leaves out a portion. The sample carries 98,000 or so clones, roughly 60% recorded once. The chain couples TRBV6-4 to TRBJ2-1; 11 bases agree with TRBD2. This receptor was obtained from a human donor in good health. The sequencing input was CD8+ T cells sorted from blood. CDR3: CASSDDSGGAGNEQFF. CDR3 sequence (DNA): TGTGCCAGCAGTGATGATAGCGGGGGGGCAGGGAATGAGCAGTTCTTC.